The 20 T cell receptor beta chains reported below all come from one sample, sequenced in a study of cytomegalovirus exposure and HLA in healthy donors. Researchers ran the PCR with 60 Vbeta and 13 Jbeta primers. Method: immunoSEQ multiplex PCR; TCRdb's copy keeps in-frame clones and lacks some. The table shows approximately 52,000 clones, with over 55% occurring only once. The sample comprised PBMCs. The receptor source for this set is a middle-aged man in good health and CMV-seropositive.

J is TRBJ2-5 and V is TRBV7-8, with D possibly TRBD2 on 6 matching bases. This CDR3 spans 16 amino acids. CDR1 is SGHVS and CDR2 is FQNEAQ in the germline V gene. Trimming shortened V by 1 base and J by 9 bases, and 21 bases separated the two germline ends. CDR3 DNA sequence: TGTGCCAGCAGCTTAGGGGTCGGGGGACCTCGGGAGCCCCAGTACTTC. It specifies CASSLGVGGPREPQYF.

This rearrangement joins TRBV6-1 to TRBJ2-7; 7 nucleotides match TRBD2. The germline CDR1 and CDR2 sequences are MNHNS and SASEGT. The CDR3 has 14 amino acids. With 6 bases clipped from V and 5 bases from J, the junction kept 10 bases outside the gene matches. In DNA form, the CDR3 reads TGTGCCAGCAGAAACGGGGGAGGGAGAAACGAGCAGTACTTC. It codes for CASRNGGGRNEQYF.

The chain couples TRBV5-1 to TRBJ1-1; the D gene is possibly TRBD1 (5 bases). Trimming stripped 4 bases from V and 1 base from J, with 11 bases between. CDR3 size: 14 residues. CDR1 SGHRS and CDR2 YFSETQ come from the germline V gene. CDR3 bases: TGCGCCAGCAGCCTGTCTACAGGGAACACTGAAGCTTTCTTT. It codes for CASSLSTGNTEAFF.

This clone was detected only a few times. This chain connects TRBV7-8 to TRBJ2-1, with TRBD2 identical over 9 bases. J was trimmed by 8 bases and V by 1 base; bases with no gene match: 6. The CDR3 is made up of 15 amino acids. Germline assignment: CDR1 SGHVS and CDR2 FQNEAQ. DNA of the CDR3: TGTGCCAGCAGCTTAGGAAGCGGGGGGCGCGATGAGCAGTTCTTC. This codes for CASSLGSGGRDEQFF.

The chain employs TRBV12-5 and TRBJ1-2; possible D gene TRBD1, 5 bases. V was pared by 1 base and J by 2 bases, with 14 bases between. CDR3 size: 16 residues. Germline assignment: CDR1 LGHNT and CDR2 FRNRAP. CDR3 nucleotides: TGTGCTAGTGGTTTGGCCGCGGGACGGGCAAACTATGGCTACACCTTC. This sequence encodes CASGLAAGRANYGYTF.

The chain employs TRBV9 and TRBJ1-1; TRBD1 matches 7 bases. The CDR3 spans 16 residues. Germline CDR1 reads SGDLS; CDR2 reads YYNGEE. The trim removed 1 base at V and 0 bases at J, leaving 6 bases unmatched. CDR3 sequence reads: CASSVLQGTLNTEAFF. CDR3 nucleotides: TGTGCCAGCAGCGTATTACAGGGGACCCTGAACACTGAAGCTTTCTTT.

The chain links TRBV11-3 to TRBJ2-7, with TRBD2 identical over 13 bases. V lost 4 bases to trimming and J lost 3 bases; unmatched junction nucleotides: 6. This CDR3 spans 16 amino acids. Germline V lookup: CDR1 SGHNT, CDR2 YENEEA. The CDR3 reads CASSSTRTSGGYEQYF. In DNA, the CDR3 is TGTGCCAGCAGCTCAACTCGGACTAGCGGGGGCTACGAGCAGTACTTC.

This chain joins TRBV4-1 and TRBJ1-2; D unclear. The CDR3 runs to 14 residues. CDR1 is MGHRA and CDR2 is YSYEKL in the germline V gene. Trimming took 0 bases from V and 8 from J, leaving 13 bases between them. Here the CDR3 DNA reads TGCGCCAGCAGCCAAGAAAACCCAGTATTCGGCTACACCTTC. Translated: CASSQENPVFGYTF.

This chain connects TRBV28 to TRBJ1-6, with D perhaps matching TRBD1 (5 bases). The germline V and J ends were trimmed by 4 bases and 9 bases, with 19 bases remaining between them. This CDR3 comprises 16 residues. Germline assignment: CDR1 MDHEN and CDR2 SYDVKM. This CDR3 is CASSSIDRFGRSPLHF. CDR3 sequence (DNA): TGTGCCAGCAGTTCCATTGACAGATTCGGCCGTTCACCCCTCCACTTT.

The V call is TRBV15, the J call TRBJ2-1; maybe TRBD1 (5 bases). Germline V gives CDR1 LNHNV, CDR2 YYDKDF (reference sequence). The CDR3 has 14 amino acids. The ends were cut back, 0 bases at V and 8 bases at J, with 11 bases in the middle. In nucleotides, the CDR3 is TGTGCCACCAGCAGAGACGCCTTAGGGGATGAGCAGTTCTTC. It is translated as CATSRDALGDEQFF.

This chain links TRBV29-1 with TRBJ1-2; D remains ambiguous. The CDR3 sequence is 13 residues long. The V end lost 6 bases, the J end lost 2 bases, and 13 bases lay between the germline ends. Germline CDR1 reads SQVTM; CDR2 reads ANQGSEA. CDR3 bases: TGCAGCGTCGTCGCAGGCGACAACTATGGCTACACCTTC. It yields the protein CSVVAGDNYGYTF.

This sequence joins TRBV5-1 and TRBJ2-4; 8 nucleotides line up with TRBD2. The germline gives CDR1 SGHRS, CDR2 YFSETQ. The CDR3 contains 14 residues. Trimming cost V 4 bases and J 5 bases; bases outside gene matches: 5. This CDR3 reads CASSLDGGENIQYF. DNA of the CDR3: TGCGCCAGCAGCCTGGACGGGGGGGAAAACATTCAGTACTTC.

This clone has a single count. The J gene is TRBJ2-1, the V gene TRBV7-2, with a possible D match to TRBD1 (6 bases). Germline V CDR1 and CDR2: SGHTA, FQGNSA. The CDR3 is 16 residues long. V lost 5 bases to trimming and J lost 1 base, with 15 bases between them. The CDR3 DNA follows: TGTGCCAGCAGCGGCCGACAGGCTCGGTCCTACAATGAGCAGTTCTTC. This encodes CASSGRQARSYNEQFF.

The chain uses TRBV11-2 and TRBJ1-4; 7 nucleotides line up with TRBD1. With 2 bases clipped from V and 5 bases from J, the junction kept 2 bases outside the gene matches. Germline CDR1 and CDR2: SGHAT and FQNNGV. The CDR3 length is 14 residues. The DNA of the CDR3 is TGTGCCAGCAGCTTACAGGGGGTAAATGAAAAACTGTTTTTT. Its translation: CASSLQGVNEKLFF.

This chain links TRBV15 with TRBJ2-7, with 9 bases lining up with TRBD2. Germline V gene data show CDR1 as LNHNV and CDR2 as YYDKDF (reference sequence). This CDR3 region has 17 residues. V was clipped by 5 bases and J by 5 bases; unmatched bases: 16. CDR3 sequence: CATSPSEGLAGKNEQYF. CDR3 nucleotide sequence: TGTGCCACCAGCCCCAGCGAGGGACTAGCAGGGAAGAACGAGCAGTACTTC.

This chain joins TRBV4-2 and TRBJ1-2; TRBD1 agrees at 7 bases. From germline, CDR1 is LGHNA and CDR2 YNFKEQ. Trimming removed 4 bases from V and 7 bases from J; junction bases left unmatched: 9. The CDR3 totals 14 residues. The CDR3 loop is CASSPQSQGGGYTF. CDR3 nucleotides: TGTGCCAGCAGCCCGCAGTCGCAGGGGGGTGGCTACACCTTC.

The chain couples TRBV7-2 to TRBJ2-7; 8 nucleotides match TRBD2. The CDR3 has 14 residues. The germline V gene encodes CDR1 SGHTA and CDR2 FQGNSA. Losses at the gene ends were 6 bases for V and 0 bases for J; bases not matched to a gene: 4. CDR3 nucleotides: TGTGCCAGCAGACCGCGGGGGGCCTCCTACGAGCAGTACTTC. This encodes CASRPRGASYEQYF. Supplemented by reference TRBV7-2 and TRBJ2-7, the full variable domain reads GAGVSQSPSNKVTEKGKDVELRCDPISGHTALYWYRQSLGQGLEFLIYFQGNSAPDKSGLPSDRFSAERTGGSVSTLTIQRTQQEDSAVYLCASRPRGASYEQYFGPGTRLTVT.

The chain employs TRBV25-1 and TRBJ2-1, with a possible D match to TRBD2 (6 bases). The CDR3 is 13 residues long. Trimming removed 7 bases from V and 7 bases from J, with 14 bases in between. Germline CDR1 MGHDK, CDR2 SYGVNS. CDR3 loop: CASIPLAGNEQFF. The CDR3 DNA is TGTGCCAGCATCCCCCTTGCGGGGAATGAGCAGTTCTTC. Full variable domain (remainder filled in from reference TRBV25-1 and TRBJ2-1): EADIYQTPRYLVIGTGKKITLECSQTMGHDKMYWYQQDPGMELHLIHYSYGVNSTEKGDLSSESTVSRIRTEHFPLTLESARPSHTSQYLCASIPLAGNEQFFGPGTRLTVL.

This clone was counted a few times. The chain employs TRBV11-3 and TRBJ1-1; D unresolved. There are 13 residues in the CDR3. Germline-derived CDR1 and CDR2 are SGHNT and YENEEA. The V end was cut by 1 base, the J end by 1 base, with 4 bases between. CDR3 DNA sequence: TGTGCCAGCAGCTTAGGAGGGAACACTGAAGCTTTCTTT. Translated: CASSLGGNTEAFF.

The chain carries TRBV25-1 and TRBJ2-7, with D unclear. The CDR3 is 15 amino acids. Trimming removed 5 bases at V and 4 bases at J, with 18 bases between. CDR1 is MGHDK, CDR2 SYGVNS, per germline. The CDR3 loop is CASSPLGTVTYEQYF. The CDR3 DNA follows: TGTGCCAGCAGTCCTTTAGGTACAGTAACATACGAGCAGTACTTC.